A single T cell receptor beta chain is shown here with its context. V shed 2 bases and J shed 8 bases, with 9 bases lying between them. The CDR3 sequence is 12 residues long. The germline CDR1 and CDR2 sequences are LNHNV and YYDKDF (reference sequence). The sample originates from a study of long-term antiretroviral therapy in people with HIV. Survey level was the resolution at which the v3.0 immunoSEQ assay ran. Profiled with immunoSEQ multiplex PCR; TCRdb holds only in-frame clones, not every one. The repertoire includes 25,000 to 35,000 clones, about 94% of them detected once, and about 3% sits in the top ten.

Sequencing was performed on unsorted PBMCs, taken approximately 7.4 years after starting antiretroviral therapy. The TCR originated in a man aged 50 to 60 with HIV. This chain uses TRBV15 with TRBJ1-2, with D possibly TRBD1 on 5 matching bases. CDR3: CATSRQGEGYTF. CDR3 nucleotide sequence: TGTGCCACCAGCAGACAGGGCGAGGGCTACACCTTC.